What follows are 27 T cell receptor beta chains derived from one specimen sequenced in a study of beta chain features in type 1 diabetes. Overall study results and limits: In all four CD4+ subsets, TCRB CDR3 length was significantly, moderately reduced in type 1 diabetes.

No cognate antigen is known for these TCRs. Reverse transcription of all isolated RNA meant that expressed TCRB transcripts were sequenced. The data were produced by immunoSEQ multiplex PCR, yet TCRdb's version contains in-frame clones alone and is incomplete. The sample shows 600,000 or so clones, around 15% of them seen only once. Sequences were obtained from naive CD4+ T cells from blood. These receptors were taken from a man younger than 35 with type 1 diabetes.

The rearrangement joins TRBV18 to TRBJ2-1; TRBD1 aligns across 7 bases. J gave up 6 bases and V 3 bases, and 8 bases lay outside the gene matches. CDR3 size: 15 residues. CDR1 and CDR2 (germline): KGHSH, LQKENI. The CDR3 loop is CASSPTGFLGNEQFF. In DNA form, the CDR3 reads TGTGCCAGCTCACCGACAGGGTTTTTGGGCAATGAGCAGTTCTTC.

The J gene is TRBJ2-1, the V gene TRBV28; 7 bases align to TRBD1. CDR1 and CDR2 from the germline V gene are MDHEN and SYDVKM. J was trimmed by 0 bases and V by 6 bases; bases with no gene match: 11. The CDR3 consists of 17 residues. CDR3 sequence reads: CASRPYRQGSSYNEQFF. The CDR3 DNA is TGTGCCAGCAGACCCTATCGACAGGGCAGCTCCTACAATGAGCAGTTCTTC.

This clone has only a few counts. The V gene is TRBV20-1, the J gene TRBJ2-1, with 7 bases matching TRBD1. The J segment lost 10 bases and the V segment lost 6 bases, leaving 6 bases of the junction unmatched. The CDR3 length is 11 residues. The germline gives CDR1 DFQATT, CDR2 SNEGSKA (reference sequence). The CDR3 reads CSAAPGGEQFF. CDR3 nucleotide sequence: TGCAGTGCGGCACCAGGGGGAGAGCAGTTCTTC.

The V and J genes are TRBV2 and TRBJ2-3, with a possible D match to TRBD1 (6 bases). V was cut by 6 bases and J by 10 bases, with 14 bases left in between. Germline V gene lookup returns CDR1 SNHLY and CDR2 FYNNEI. CDR3 length equals 12 residues. CDR3 DNA sequence: TGTGCCAGCAGCTCAACAGGGTCTTCGCAGTATTTT. Translation gives CASSSTGSSQYF.

This clone was detected only a few times. The chain links TRBV30 to TRBJ2-4; 8 nucleotides match TRBD1. The junction had 3 bases not matched to a gene; V was cut back by 3 bases and J by 8 bases. CDR1 is GTSNPN, CDR2 SVGIG, per germline (reference sequence). This CDR3 spans 12 amino acids. This CDR3 is CAWRDREYIQYF. The CDR3 DNA sequence: TGTGCCTGGAGGGACAGGGAATACATTCAGTACTTC.

This clone has just a few counts. The genes are TRBV29-1 and TRBJ2-3; 8 bases are a match to TRBD1. The CDR3 runs 15 residues. Germline-derived CDR1 and CDR2 are SQVTM and ANQGSEA. Trimming at V came to 4 bases and at J to 3 bases, leaving 9 bases not matched to a gene. The CDR3 DNA is TGCAGCGTTGGTTTAGGGCAGGGGGCAACAGATACGCAGTATTTT. Translation gives CSVGLGQGATDTQYF.

This clone was counted a few times. The chain is built from TRBV11-1 and TRBJ2-1, with 10 bases lining up with TRBD2. Germline V gives CDR1 SGHAT, CDR2 FQDESV (reference sequence). V lost 6 bases and J lost 4; bases outside the gene matches: 6. The CDR3 totals 15 residues. The chain's CDR3 is CASRVSGGSYNEQFF. CDR3 nucleotide sequence: TGTGCCAGCAGAGTTAGCGGGGGGTCGTACAATGAGCAGTTCTTC.

The chain employs TRBV6-1 and TRBJ2-1, with TRBD2 identical over 11 bases. V lost 2 bases to trimming and J lost 10 bases; unmatched junction nucleotides: 7. This CDR3 region has 15 residues. Per germline, CDR1 MNHNS and CDR2 SASEGT. The CDR3 loop reads CASSEIAGGTREQFF. The CDR3 bases are TGTGCCAGCAGTGAAATAGCGGGAGGGACTAGAGAGCAGTTCTTC.

The chain joins TRBV5-6 to TRBJ2-6; D gene uncertain. Trimming stripped 4 bases from V and 1 base from J, with 15 bases between. Germline V lookup: CDR1 SGHDT, CDR2 YYEEEE. This CDR3 contains 17 residues. The DNA of the CDR3 is TGTGCCAGCAGCGTACGCCGGGTCTTATCTGGGGCCAACGTCCTGACTTTC. It codes for CASSVRRVLSGANVLTF.

The chain uses TRBV7-2 and TRBJ2-3; perhaps TRBD1 as D (5 bases). The CDR3 runs 14 residues. V was trimmed by 3 bases and J by 10 bases, leaving 17 bases between them. Germline V CDR1 and CDR2: SGHTA, FQGNSA. CDR3 DNA sequence: TGTGCCAGCAGCTTTCCTCCGCCCAGGGTTCCGCAGTATTTT. As protein: CASSFPPPRVPQYF.

The chain has TRBV29-1 and TRBJ2-5; D is ambiguous. Trimming took off 7 bases at V and 4 bases at J, with 13 bases between the two ends. The CDR3 has 12 residues. CDR1 and CDR2 from the germline V gene are SQVTM and ANQGSEA. CDR3 sequence: CSADHQAETQYF. Written as DNA, the CDR3 is TGCAGCGCCGATCATCAGGCAGAGACCCAGTACTTC.

There are a few counts of this clone. The chain links TRBV27 to TRBJ2-5, with D perhaps matching TRBD1 (6 bases). The CDR3 runs 16 residues. With 8 bases removed from V and 2 bases from J, the gap between germline ends came to 21 bases. Germline CDR1 is MNHEY and CDR2 is SMNVEV (reference sequence). This CDR3 is CASLRVRGSHQETQYF. CDR3 DNA sequence: TGTGCCAGCCTCAGAGTCAGGGGCAGCCATCAAGAGACCCAGTACTTC.

The chain has TRBV9 and TRBJ2-5; 7 bases align to TRBD1. After removal of 3 bases from V and 7 bases from J, the junction contained 12 bases not matched to a gene. Germline assignment: CDR1 SGDLS and CDR2 YYNGEE. The CDR3 length is 15 residues. DNA for the CDR3: TGTGCCAGCAGCGGACAGGGAACATTCAGCGGGACCCAGTACTTC. Translating gives CASSGQGTFSGTQYF.

This sequence joins TRBV7-9 and TRBJ2-1; D is unresolved. Germline-derived CDR1 and CDR2 are SEHNR and FQNEAQ (reference sequence). This CDR3 region has 11 residues. V lost 7 bases, J lost 6 bases, and 7 bases lay in between. The CDR3 loop is CASTAVNEQFF. Written as DNA, the CDR3 is TGTGCCAGCACGGCGGTCAATGAGCAGTTCTTC.

Comments on this clone: Other DNA sequences within the sample encode an identical CDR3. The chain links TRBV18 to TRBJ2-1; 11 bases map to TRBD2. The germline gives CDR1 KGHSH, CDR2 LQKENI. The J segment lost 4 bases and the V segment lost 3 bases, leaving 2 bases of the junction unmatched. The CDR3 sequence is 15 residues long. CDR3 in DNA: TGTGCCAGCTCACCCGGGACTAGCGGATACAATGAGCAGTTCTTC. It is translated as CASSPGTSGYNEQFF.

The rearrangement uses TRBV6-1 and TRBJ2-6; no reliable D call. V dropped 4 bases and J dropped 1 base, with 11 bases sitting between them. The V gene's germline CDR1 is MNHNS and CDR2 SASEGT. This CDR3 comprises 16 residues. The CDR3 loop is CASSALGRSGANVLTF. CDR3 bases: TGTGCCAGCAGTGCCCTAGGACGGTCTGGGGCCAACGTCCTGACTTTC.

This sequence joins TRBV6-5 and TRBJ2-2, with D perhaps matching TRBD1 or TRBD2 (5 bases each). Trimming took 4 bases from V and 9 from J, leaving 9 bases between them. Germline V gene sequence: CDR1 MNHEY, CDR2 SVGAGI. This CDR3 is built from 12 residues. Here the CDR3 reads CASSSTGRELFF. The CDR3, as DNA: TGTGCCAGCAGTTCGACGGGGCGGGAGCTGTTTTTT.

The CDR3 DNA reads TGTGCCTGGAGTAAAGAGCTCCGACAGGGCAGGAACACTGAAGCTTTCTTT. As protein: CAWSKELRQGRNTEAFF. The gene calls are TRBV30 and TRBJ1-1, with 7 bases aligning to TRBD1. With 2 bases clipped from V and 1 base from J, the junction kept 13 bases outside the gene matches. The CDR3 is made up of 17 amino acids. CDR1 is GTSNPN, CDR2 SVGIG, per germline (reference sequence).

This chain connects TRBV9 to TRBJ2-7, with no clear D. Germline CDR1 and CDR2: SGDLS and YYNGEE. This CDR3 spans 13 amino acids. With 0 bases removed from V and 5 bases from J, the gap between germline ends came to 9 bases. The CDR3 loop is CASSVDGIHEQYF. The CDR3 nucleotides are TGTGCCAGCAGCGTAGACGGTATCCACGAGCAGTACTTC.

A few counts support this clone. This chain links TRBV4-1 with TRBJ1-1, with D hard to call. The CDR3 spans 17 residues. Germline assignment: CDR1 MGHRA and CDR2 YSYEKL. The V gene lost 1 base and the J gene lost 4 bases, with 19 bases spanning the gap. The CDR3 DNA reads TGCGCCAGCAGCCAAGCCAAAGGGTTGGAGATAAGCACTGAAGCTTTCTTT. Protein product: CASSQAKGLEISTEAFF.

This clone was observed a handful of times. The CDR3 DNA follows: TGTGCCAGCAGTCACCTACAGACAGGGGACGACGAGCAGTACTTC. It translates to CASSHLQTGDDEQYF. This chain links TRBV28 with TRBJ2-7; 8 nucleotides line up with TRBD1. The V segment lost 5 bases and the J segment 5 bases; nucleotides outside the gene matches: 11. The CDR3 runs to 15 residues. Germline V gene data show CDR1 as MDHEN and CDR2 as SYDVKM.

Concerning this clone itself: Germline and junction disagree at one end, which may indicate a read error. CDR3 amino acids: CASSLAGVGEQYF. DNA for the CDR3: TGTGCTAGCAGCTTAGCGGGAGTGGGCGAGCAGTACTTC. The chain is built from TRBV7-7 and TRBJ2-7, with TRBD2 identical over 9 bases. The CDR3 totals 13 residues. The germline V gene encodes CDR1 SSHAT and CDR2 FNYEAQ (reference sequence).

This clone was counted a few times. The V call is TRBV7-9, the J call TRBJ2-1, with TRBD2 identical over 12 bases. The V gene end was trimmed by 2 bases and the J gene end by 5 bases; junction bases not matched to a gene: 4. The CDR3 runs to 16 residues. CDR1 and CDR2 (germline): SEHNR, FQNEAQ (reference sequence). The chain's CDR3 is CASSLRLAGAHNEQFF. The CDR3 coding sequence is TGTGCCAGCAGCTTACGACTAGCGGGGGCCCACAATGAGCAGTTCTTC.

This rearrangement joins TRBV4-3 to TRBJ1-2, with TRBD1 matching over 8 bases. Germline V gene data show CDR1 as LGHNA and CDR2 as YSLEER. V lost 0 bases to trimming and J lost 0 bases; unmatched junction nucleotides: 6. The CDR3 runs 17 residues. The CDR3 region is CASSQDLGQGANYGYTF. DNA of the CDR3: TGCGCCAGCAGCCAAGATCTAGGACAGGGCGCTAACTATGGCTACACCTTC.

In DNA, the CDR3 is TGTGCCAGCAGTCCGACAGGGCACGAGCAGTACTTC. It yields the protein CASSPTGHEQYF. The chain employs TRBV6-6 and TRBJ2-7; TRBD1 aligns across 7 bases. The CDR3 contains 12 residues. Germline V CDR1 and CDR2: MNHNY, SVGAGI (reference sequence). Losses at the gene ends were 5 bases for V and 5 bases for J; bases not matched to a gene: 3.

In its sample, this clone was seen a few times. The chain recombines TRBV7-2 with TRBJ2-7; TRBD1 aligns across 7 bases. CDR3 length equals 14 residues. In germline, CDR1 is SGHTA, CDR2 FQGNSA. V was pared by 5 bases and J by 6 bases, with 10 bases of the junction left unmatched. The CDR3 here is CASSHQRGQGEQYF. The CDR3 DNA reads as TGTGCCAGCAGCCACCAAAGGGGGCAGGGCGAGCAGTACTTC.

The V and J genes are TRBV29-1 and TRBJ2-7, with a possible D match to TRBD2 (7 bases). The ends were cut back, 7 bases at V and 2 bases at J, with 18 bases in the middle. Germline assignment: CDR1 SQVTM and CDR2 ANQGSEA. The length of the CDR3 is 14 residues. The CDR3 nucleotides are TGCAGCGCCCGGGGGGCAGGAAAGACCTACGAGCAGTACTTC. The encoded protein is CSARGAGKTYEQYF.